The clone carrying this T cell receptor beta chain has only a few counts. The library targeted TCRbeta and was prepared with unique molecular identifiers. Each CDR3 protein is one row after TCRdb ran MiXCR on the PCR reads. The repertoire has approximately 400,000 distinct CDR3 sequences, around 9.9% of them found once; the top ten carry about 5%. This entry belongs to a study of T-cell reconstitution after alpha-beta-depleted transplantation in children. The germline V gene has CDR1 SGHRS and CDR2 YFSETQ. The CDR3 runs 18 residues. J lost 0 bases, V lost 5 bases, and 13 bases had no gene match. The receptor was derived from a human donor who donated a stem cell graft to a child with acute myeloid leukemia. The rearrangement joins TRBV5-1 to TRBJ2-2; 7 positions agree with TRBD1. Specimen: PBMCs from the stem cell graft donor, collected from the stem cell graft. CDR3 DNA: TGCGCCAGCAGTTACAACCCCAGACAGGGCGCGAACACCGGGGAGCTGTTTTTT. As protein: CASSYNPRQGANTGELFF.